This T cell receptor beta chain was identified during a study of blood T cell repertoires in COVID-19. About the research overall: From T cells, B-cell-depleted T cells, or PBMCs came the material, which was cDNA or gDNA.

The germline V and J ends were trimmed by 0 bases and 5 bases, with 14 bases remaining between them. CDR1 is SGHRS and CDR2 is YFSETQ in the germline V gene. The CDR3 extends over 15 amino acids. Clones were sequenced by immunoSEQ multiplex PCR, and TCRdb holds only the in-frame ones, with some missing. The sample has some 200,000 clones, about 81% seen once. The chain couples TRBV5-1 to TRBJ2-5; weak D call: TRBD1 (5 bases). Sequencing was done on a sample of PBMCs or T cells enriched from blood (not recorded which). This receptor was taken from a man aged 35-49 years who had recovered from COVID-19. Written as DNA, the CDR3 is TGCGCCAGCAGCTTGGAAGGGGATGGCCACGAGACCCAGTACTTC. Protein product: CASSLEGDGHETQYF.